The 16 T cell receptor beta chains below were found in one sample sequenced in a study of blood T cell repertoires in COVID-19. This table comes from immunoSEQ multiplex PCR, and its TCRdb copy is limited to in-frame clones, with some not included. The top ten clones hold around 6% of a sample with 40,000 to 50,000 clones, roughly nine tenths of them seen once. Sequencing input: peripheral blood. The receptor source for this set is a man in his 70s with active COVID-19.

The gene calls are TRBV4-1 and TRBJ1-2; D is uncertain. Germline CDR1 is MGHRA and CDR2 is YSYEKL. The V and J ends lost 0 bases and 6 bases respectively, with 17 bases between them. This CDR3 spans 16 amino acids. CDR3 sequence: CASSQDWAPSLDGYTF. CDR3 DNA sequence: TGCGCCAGCAGCCAAGATTGGGCGCCAAGTTTGGATGGCTACACCTTC.

This clone was counted a single time. The conserved final phenylalanine or tryptophan is absent from the CDR3, which likely points to a read error. The chain links TRBV9 to TRBJ1-2; D unclear. This CDR3 comprises 13 residues. V was clipped by 4 bases and J by 0 bases, with 7 bases between them. Germline-derived CDR1 and CDR2 are SGDLS and YYNGEE. CDR3 amino acids: CASSPSSNYGYTS. CDR3 nucleotide sequence: TGTGCCAGCAGCCCCAGCTCTAACTATGGCTACACCTCC.

This chain uses TRBV6-5 with TRBJ1-2; D is ambiguous. CDR3 length equals 15 residues. V lost 2 bases and J lost 4, with 14 bases in between. Germline V lookup: CDR1 MNHEY, CDR2 SVGAGI. The CDR3 spells CASSYQSTNFYGYTF. The CDR3 DNA sequence: TGTGCCAGCAGTTACCAGTCGACAAACTTCTATGGCTACACCTTC.

The chain combines TRBV24-1 with TRBJ1-5; the match to TRBD1 covers 12 bases. The germline CDR1 and CDR2 sequences are KGHDR and SFDVKD. This CDR3 is built from 17 residues. The trim removed 0 bases at V and 6 bases at J, leaving 5 bases unmatched. CDR3 sequence reads: CATSDLGGQGAGQPQHF. The CDR3 region has the DNA TGTGCCACCAGTGATTTGGGGGGACAGGGGGCTGGTCAGCCCCAGCATTTT.

The J gene is TRBJ1-6, the V gene TRBV30; 10 nucleotides match TRBD1. In germline, CDR1 is GTSNPN, CDR2 SVGIG (reference sequence). V was pared by 2 bases and J by 7 bases, with 5 bases of the junction left unmatched. The CDR3 is 15 residues long. In nucleotides, the CDR3 is TGTGCCTGGAGTAAAACGGACAGGGGGAATTCACCCCTCCACTTT. Translated: CAWSKTDRGNSPLHF.

The chain couples TRBV19 to TRBJ1-2, with 7 bases lining up with TRBD1. Germline V lookup: CDR1 LNHDA, CDR2 SQIVND (reference sequence). The CDR3 runs 14 residues. V lost 5 bases to trimming and J lost 3 bases; unmatched junction nucleotides: 6. The CDR3 coding sequence is TGTGCCAGTAGTCCCCGGGACAGTTACTATGGCTACACCTTC. It codes for CASSPRDSYYGYTF.

This clone has only a few counts. The chain uses TRBV28 and TRBJ1-6; 12 nucleotides match TRBD1. The germline CDR1 and CDR2 sequences are MDHEN and SYDVKM. This CDR3 has 16 residues. The V segment lost 5 bases and the J segment 6 bases; nucleotides outside the gene matches: 5. CDR3 sequence: CASSTGTGGSNSPLHF. Written as DNA, the CDR3 is TGTGCCAGCAGTACCGGGACAGGGGGCAGTAATTCACCCCTCCACTTT.

The CDR3 nucleotides are TGTGCCAGCAGTGACCCGCACAGGGGCAGCTACGAGCAGTACTTC. Its translation is CASSDPHRGSYEQYF. The V call is TRBV6-1, the J call TRBJ2-7; 7 positions match TRBD1. This CDR3 has 15 residues. The junction had 8 bases not matched to a gene; V was cut back by 3 bases and J by 3 bases. Per the germline V gene, CDR1 is MNHNS and CDR2 is SASEGT.

The chain couples TRBV3-1 (or the pseudogene TRBV3-2) to TRBJ1-1; a weak D match, TRBD1 (5 bases). Germline CDR1 is LGHDT and CDR2 is YNNKEL (reference sequence). Trimming stripped 0 bases from V and 8 bases from J, with 19 bases between. The CDR3 totals 16 residues. Here the CDR3 reads CASSQEFLSGPQEAFF. CDR3 bases: TGTGCCAGCAGCCAAGAATTTCTGTCAGGGCCGCAGGAAGCTTTCTTT.

The V and J genes are TRBV5-1 and TRBJ2-7; the match to TRBD1 covers 11 bases. The J segment lost 2 bases and the V segment lost 4 bases, leaving 2 bases of the junction unmatched. The CDR3 runs 14 residues. CDR1 SGHRS and CDR2 YFSETQ come from the germline V gene. The CDR3 loop reads CASSTGQGAYEQYF. The CDR3 DNA reads as TGCGCCAGCAGCACGGGACAGGGGGCCTACGAGCAGTACTTC.

The chain combines TRBV7-9 with TRBJ2-5; 12 positions agree with TRBD2. Germline CDR1 is SEHNR and CDR2 is FQNEAQ (reference sequence). V shed 5 bases, J shed 2 bases, and the junction held 12 bases outside the gene matches. The CDR3 totals 18 residues. The CDR3 DNA sequence: TGTGCCAGCAGCGCCAAACTAGCGGGGGGCTTACCTCAAGAGACCCAGTACTTC. It yields the protein CASSAKLAGGLPQETQYF.

The genes are TRBV19 and TRBJ2-3, with 9 bases lining up with TRBD2. V gave up 6 bases and J gave up 5 bases; unmatched junction bases: 12. The CDR3 runs 16 residues. Germline V lookup: CDR1 LNHDA, CDR2 SQIVND (reference sequence). The CDR3 is CASRYSSGGWQDTQYF. In nucleotides, the CDR3 is TGTGCCAGTAGGTATAGTAGCGGGGGTTGGCAAGATACGCAGTATTTT.

This clone came up a few times. The V and J genes are TRBV5-8 and TRBJ1-3; 9 bases line up with TRBD1. Germline-derived CDR1 and CDR2 are SGHTS and YDEGEE. After removal of 4 bases from V and 4 bases from J, the junction contained 6 bases not matched to a gene. The length of the CDR3 is 15 residues. Here the CDR3 DNA reads TGTGCCAGCAGCCGAAGACAGGGGGTAGGAAACACCATATATTTT. It is translated as CASSRRQGVGNTIYF.

The table lists this clone with a count of one. The CDR3 here is CASGLELGGVAYF. CDR3 sequence (DNA): TGTGCTAGTGGTTTGGAGTTGGGGGGTGTTGCGTACTTC. The chain is built from TRBV12-5 and TRBJ2-4; the D gene is possibly TRBD2 (6 bases). The germline V gene has CDR1 LGHNT and CDR2 FRNRAP. Trimming cost V 1 base and J 15 bases, with 16 bases left between them. The CDR3 spans 13 residues.

V is TRBV3-1 (or the pseudogene TRBV3-2) and J is TRBJ2-1, with 13 positions matching TRBD2. The V and J ends lost 2 bases and 0 bases, in that order; junction bases with no gene match: 10. From germline, CDR1 is LGHDT and CDR2 YNNKEL (reference sequence). This CDR3 has 20 residues. The CDR3 DNA sequence: TGTGCCAGCAGCCAACCGCTTCAGTGGACTAGCGGGAGCTCCTACAATGAGCAGTTCTTC. Translated: CASSQPLQWTSGSSYNEQFF.

This clone was recorded once. This chain links TRBV11-2 with TRBJ2-3, with TRBD2 identical over 10 bases. From germline, CDR1 is SGHAT and CDR2 FQNNGV. This CDR3 has 16 residues. Unmatched junction bases numbered 2, after V lost 2 bases and J lost 0 bases. The CDR3 DNA follows: TGTGCCAGCAGCTTAATAGCGGGGGGTAGCACAGATACGCAGTATTTT. Its protein product is CASSLIAGGSTDTQYF.